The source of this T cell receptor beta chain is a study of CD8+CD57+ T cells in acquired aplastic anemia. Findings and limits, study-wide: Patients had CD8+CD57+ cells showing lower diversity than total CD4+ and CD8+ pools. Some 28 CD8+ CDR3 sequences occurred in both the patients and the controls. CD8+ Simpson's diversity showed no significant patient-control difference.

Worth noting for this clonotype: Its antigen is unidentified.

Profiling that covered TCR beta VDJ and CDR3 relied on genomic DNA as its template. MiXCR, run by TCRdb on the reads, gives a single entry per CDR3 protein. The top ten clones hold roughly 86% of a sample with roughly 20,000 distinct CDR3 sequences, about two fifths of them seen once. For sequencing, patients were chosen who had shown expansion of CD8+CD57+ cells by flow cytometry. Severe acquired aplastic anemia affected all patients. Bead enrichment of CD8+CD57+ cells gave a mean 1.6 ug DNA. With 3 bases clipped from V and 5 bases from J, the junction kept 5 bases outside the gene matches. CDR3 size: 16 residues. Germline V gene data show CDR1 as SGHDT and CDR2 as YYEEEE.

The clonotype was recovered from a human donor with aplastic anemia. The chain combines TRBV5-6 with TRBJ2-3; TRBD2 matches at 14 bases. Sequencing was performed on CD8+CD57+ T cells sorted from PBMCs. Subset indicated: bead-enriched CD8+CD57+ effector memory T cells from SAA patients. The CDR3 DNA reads TGTGCCAGCAGCTACCGACTAGCGGGGGGGCTAGATACGCAGTATTTT. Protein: CASSYRLAGGLDTQYF.